The next 8 T cell receptor beta chains were all read from a single sample in a study of CD8+ T cells in alopecia areata. cDNA reverse transcribed from extracted RNA served as the sequencing template. The data were produced by immunoSEQ multiplex PCR, yet TCRdb's version contains in-frame clones alone and is incomplete. The table shows about 140,000 clones, with 40% to 65% occurring only once. The sequencing used CD4+ T cells sorted from blood, collected at week 0. The origin of the receptors is a human donor with alopecia areata.

This clone was detected a few times. This sample also contains other DNA sequences that code for the same CDR3. The chain couples TRBV29-1 to TRBJ2-3, with 9 bases identical to TRBD2. Per germline, CDR1 SQVTM and CDR2 ANQGSEA. CDR3 length: 14 residues. V lost 6 bases to trimming and J lost 0 bases; unmatched junction nucleotides: 4. The CDR3: CSVDTSGSTDTQYF. The CDR3 DNA is TGCAGCGTGGATACTAGCGGGAGCACAGATACGCAGTATTTT.

This clone was detected only a few times. The V call is TRBV30, the J call TRBJ1-1; weak D call: TRBD1 (6 bases). Germline lookup yields CDR1 GTSNPN and CDR2 SVGIG (reference sequence). There are 13 residues in the CDR3. Deletions cut 8 bases from V and 3 bases from J, with 16 bases between. DNA for the CDR3: TGTGCCATCACTCGGGGGCGCGACACTGAAGCTTTCTTT. It codes for CAITRGRDTEAFF.

This clone was counted a single time. V gene TRBV11-2 combines with J gene TRBJ2-4; possible D gene TRBD1, 5 bases. Germline V lookup: CDR1 SGHAT, CDR2 FQNNGV. The CDR3 is 15 residues long. Trimming took off 4 bases at V and 1 base at J, with 11 bases between the two ends. CDR3 sequence reads: CASSSQGQAKNIQYF. In nucleotides, the CDR3 is TGTGCCAGCAGCTCCCAGGGTCAGGCCAAAAACATTCAGTACTTC.

The V call is TRBV19, the J call TRBJ1-2; TRBD1 matches 7 bases. Unmatched junction bases numbered 6, after V lost 4 bases and J lost 4 bases. Germline V CDR1 and CDR2: LNHDA, SQIVND (reference sequence). CDR3 size: 14 residues. This CDR3 is CASSTAGTVYGYTF. The DNA of the CDR3 is TGTGCCAGTAGTACTGCCGGGACAGTCTATGGCTACACCTTC.

The chain carries TRBV7-2 and TRBJ2-7, with D unresolved. Germline V gene lookup returns CDR1 SGHTA and CDR2 FQGNSA. There are 15 residues in the CDR3. V lost 1 base and J 1 base, leaving 11 bases between the germline ends. The CDR3 here is CASSLEVVGSYEQYF. CDR3 bases: TGTGCCAGCAGCTTAGAGGTTGTTGGTTCCTACGAGCAGTACTTC.

J is TRBJ2-7 and V is TRBV2; 7 nucleotides line up with TRBD2. J lost 11 bases, V lost 4 bases, and 11 bases had no gene match. CDR1 and CDR2 from the germline V gene are SNHLY and FYNNEI. This CDR3 comprises 13 residues. CDR3 amino acids: CASSGGGDRFKYF. In DNA form, the CDR3 reads TGTGCCAGCAGTGGGGGAGGGGACCGATTTAAGTACTTC.

This chain uses TRBV9 with TRBJ2-5, with TRBD1 matching 9 bases. This CDR3 contains 15 residues. V lost 0 bases to trimming and J lost 5 bases; unmatched junction nucleotides: 5. The germline V gene encodes CDR1 SGDLS and CDR2 YYNGEE. CDR3 nucleotide sequence: TGTGCCAGCAGCGTAGCTGACAGGGGGAGGGAGACCCAGTACTTC. Translated, it gives CASSVADRGRETQYF. Full variable domain (outside the CDR3, taken from reference TRBV9 and TRBJ2-5): DSGVTQTPKHLITATGQRVTLRCSPRSGDLSVYWYQQSLDQGLQFLIQYYNGEERAKGNILERFSAQQFPDLHSELNLSSLELGDSALYFCASSVADRGRETQYFGPGTRLLVL.

The chain employs TRBV30 and TRBJ2-1; D gene uncertain. Trimming stripped 0 bases from V and 5 bases from J, with 5 bases between. The germline gives CDR1 GTSNPN, CDR2 SVGIG (reference sequence). The CDR3 length is 12 residues. CDR3 DNA: TGTGCCTGGAGTGTTGGTCACAATGAGCAGTTCTTC. Residues: CAWSVGHNEQFF.